The 20 T cell receptor beta chains listed next were all sequenced from one sample in a study of beta chain features in type 1 diabetes. As every portion of the isolated RNA was reverse transcribed, the sequencing read expressed TCRB transcripts. Some clones are missing from TCRdb's copy, which holds only in-frame ones; the method was immunoSEQ multiplex PCR. The data show a few hundred thousand clones, over 8.5% seen once. Sequenced material: naive CD4+ T cells from blood. The receptors originated from a woman under 30 in good health.

The sample holds a few counts of this clone. The chain has TRBV6-1 and TRBJ2-2; D remains unclear. The CDR3 has 14 residues. From germline, CDR1 is MNHNS and CDR2 SASEGT. The V end lost 4 bases, the J end lost 2 bases, and 8 bases lay between the germline ends. The CDR3 bases are TGTGCCAGCAGTGTGGCCCATAACACCGGGGAGCTGTTTTTT. Protein sequence: CASSVAHNTGELFF.

There are a few counts of this clone. The chain carries TRBV19 and TRBJ2-3; 7 positions match TRBD2. The CDR3 runs to 15 residues. V lost 8 bases, J lost 3 bases, and 11 bases stayed unmatched. Germline CDR1 reads LNHDA; CDR2 reads SQIVND (reference sequence). CDR3 residues: CASSSLGGPTDTQYF. The CDR3 bases are TGTGCCAGTTCTTCCTTGGGAGGGCCTACAGATACGCAGTATTTT.

This clone was counted between two and nine times. The chain joins TRBV27 to TRBJ1-5, with 9 bases identical to TRBD1. The CDR3 consists of 14 residues. From germline, CDR1 is MNHEY and CDR2 SMNVEV (reference sequence). V was clipped by 3 bases and J by 4 bases; unmatched bases: 1. In DNA, the CDR3 is TGTGCCAGCAGTTTCGGACAGGGGAATCAGCCCCAGCATTTT. Protein sequence: CASSFGQGNQPQHF.

The chain is built from TRBV19 and TRBJ2-3; tentative D call: TRBD2 (5 bases). Trimming removed 11 bases at V and 9 bases at J, with 15 bases between. From germline, CDR1 is LNHDA and CDR2 SQIVND (reference sequence). The CDR3 has 11 residues. The CDR3, as DNA: TGTGCCGGGAAACTAGGCGCCACGCAGTATTTT. Translated: CAGKLGATQYF.

This sequence joins TRBV5-5 and TRBJ2-1, with 10 bases aligning to TRBD1. Germline lookup yields CDR1 SGHKS and CDR2 YYEKEE (reference sequence). The V segment lost 4 bases and the J segment 0 bases; nucleotides outside the gene matches: 1. The CDR3 is made up of 15 amino acids. CDR3 residues: CASSRDRGSYNEQFF. The CDR3 DNA follows: TGTGCCAGCAGCCGGGACAGGGGCTCCTACAATGAGCAGTTCTTC.

V is TRBV18 and J is TRBJ2-7; 12 bases agree with TRBD1. Trimming cost V 1 base and J 1 base; bases outside gene matches: 8. Germline V lookup: CDR1 KGHSH, CDR2 LQKENI. CDR3 size: 18 residues. Written as DNA, the CDR3 is TGTGCCAGCTCACCACTCGGGACAGGGGGCTACTCTTCCTACGAGCAGTACTTC. The encoded protein is CASSPLGTGGYSSYEQYF.

The chain couples TRBV2 to TRBJ1-5, with D uncertain. The ends were cut back, 3 bases at V and 2 bases at J, with 8 bases in the middle. In germline, CDR1 is SNHLY, CDR2 FYNNEI. CDR3 length: 14 residues. CDR3 sequence: CASSDGRRNQPQHF. CDR3 bases: TGTGCCAGCAGTGACGGCAGGCGCAATCAGCCCCAGCATTTT.

This clone was counted between two and nine times. V gene TRBV6-1 combines with J gene TRBJ2-2; 11 nucleotides align to TRBD2. V lost 7 bases, J lost 7 bases, and 8 bases stayed unmatched. The CDR3 is made up of 15 amino acids. Looked up from germline, CDR1 is MNHNS and CDR2 is SASEGT. The CDR3 bases are TGTGCCAGCACCTTAGCGGGAGGGAATGTCGGGGAGCTGTTTTTT. It yields the protein CASTLAGGNVGELFF.

This clone appeared a few times. The CDR3 DNA follows: TGCGCCAGCAGCTTAGCGGGGGGCCCAGGGAGGACAGGCACTGAAGCTTTCTTT. Its protein is CASSLAGGPGRTGTEAFF. The V call is TRBV5-1, the J call TRBJ1-1; 7 nucleotides agree with TRBD1. The germline gives CDR1 SGHRS, CDR2 YFSETQ. V shed 2 bases and J 4 bases; nucleotides not matched to a gene: 17. This CDR3 is built from 18 residues.

V and J are TRBV19 and TRBJ2-1; D unresolved. This CDR3 spans 17 amino acids. V was pared by 6 bases and J by 0 bases, with 18 bases between. The germline V gene encodes CDR1 LNHDA and CDR2 SQIVND (reference sequence). The CDR3 here is CASSSLYRTSSYNEQFF. The CDR3 coding sequence is TGTGCCAGTAGCTCGCTCTACAGAACCAGCTCCTACAATGAGCAGTTCTTC. The complete variable domain, with remaining parts taken from reference TRBV19 and TRBJ2-1, reads DGGITQSPKYLFRKEGQNVTLSCEQNLNHDAMYWYRQDPGQGLRLIYYSQIVNDFQKGDIAEGYSVSREKKESFPLTVTSAQKNPTAFYLCASSSLYRTSSYNEQFFGPGTRLTVL.

The gene calls are TRBV5-6 and TRBJ1-2, with 9 bases lining up with TRBD1. The CDR3 extends over 15 amino acids. Germline V gene sequence: CDR1 SGHDT, CDR2 YYEEEE. The V and J ends lost 4 bases and 1 base, in that order; junction bases with no gene match: 5. In nucleotides, the CDR3 is TGTGCCAGCAGCGGTGGGACAGGGATTAACTATGGCTACACCTTC. This codes for CASSGGTGINYGYTF.

The V call is TRBV19, the J call TRBJ1-1, with 11 bases identical to TRBD1. Germline CDR1 LNHDA, CDR2 SQIVND (reference sequence). The CDR3 consists of 13 residues. Trimming took 6 bases from V and 5 from J; bases not matched to a gene: 2. For the CDR3, the DNA is TGTGCCAGTAGGGACAGGGGGCGAACTGAAGCTTTCTTT. This gives the protein CASRDRGRTEAFF.

The V call is TRBV9, the J call TRBJ2-7, with D possibly TRBD1 on 5 matching bases. V lost 2 bases and J lost 1, with 10 bases in between. The CDR3 spans 14 residues. Germline CDR1 reads SGDLS; CDR2 reads YYNGEE. Here the CDR3 DNA reads TGTGCCAGCAGCGTTCGGGCAGGGTCCTACGAGCAGTACTTC. This codes for CASSVRAGSYEQYF. The whole variable domain, filled in from reference TRBV9 and TRBJ2-7, reads DSGVTQTPKHLITATGQRVTLRCSPRSGDLSVYWYQQSLDQGLQFLIQYYNGEERAKGNILERFSAQQFPDLHSELNLSSLELGDSALYFCASSVRAGSYEQYFGPGTRLTVT.

This clone was picked up a small number of times. This rearrangement joins TRBV25-1 to TRBJ1-2; the match to TRBD1 covers 8 bases. CDR1 is MGHDK and CDR2 is SYGVNS in the germline V gene. Trimming removed 3 bases from V and 8 bases from J; junction bases left unmatched: 11. The CDR3 totals 15 residues. This CDR3 reads CASSDLGQGPMGYTF. The CDR3 nucleotides read TGTGCCAGCAGTGACCTCGGACAGGGACCCATGGGCTACACCTTC.

The rearrangement uses TRBV6-5 and TRBJ1-6; the match to TRBD1 covers 7 bases. This CDR3 spans 15 amino acids. Germline loops: CDR1 MNHEY, CDR2 SVGAGI. Germline trimming cut 5 bases from V and 2 bases from J; bases unmatched to any gene: 3. CDR3 sequence (DNA): TGTGCCAGCAGTAATACAGGGGCCTATAATTCACCCCTCCACTTT. It yields the protein CASSNTGAYNSPLHF.

This clone was observed a handful of times. J is TRBJ1-5 and V is TRBV27, with D perhaps matching TRBD1 (6 bases). The CDR3 contains 14 residues. V lost 6 bases to trimming and J lost 1 base, with 10 bases between them. Germline V gives CDR1 MNHEY, CDR2 SMNVEV (reference sequence). The DNA for the CDR3 is TGTGCCAGCAGAAGGGGGTCGAGCAATCAGCCCCAGCATTTT. Its translation is CASRRGSSNQPQHF.

There are a few counts of this clone. The rearrangement uses TRBV5-1 and TRBJ2-5; no firm D call. Germline V gene sequence: CDR1 SGHRS, CDR2 YFSETQ. Trimming took off 0 bases at V and 1 base at J, with 10 bases between the two ends. The CDR3 extends over 15 amino acids. The CDR3 DNA reads TGCGCCAGCAGCTTGGTACTCGAAGCCCAAGAGACCCAGTACTTC. It translates to CASSLVLEAQETQYF.

This clone was counted only a few times. The chain uses TRBV21-1 and TRBJ1-2; the D call TRBD1 from the table was never checked on the DNA. TRBV21-1 is given as a pseudogene. The CDR3 is 13 amino acids. CDR3 amino acids: CASSNDRSYGYTF. The CDR3 coding sequence is TGTGCCAGCAGCAACGACAGGTCCTATGGCTACACCTTC.

The V call is TRBV6-1, the J call TRBJ2-7; the D is unclear. The ends were cut back, 4 bases at V and 1 base at J, with 20 bases in the middle. There are 17 residues in the CDR3. Per germline, CDR1 MNHNS and CDR2 SASEGT. The CDR3 nucleotides are TGTGCCAGCAGTGCGTCGTGGATGGCTGAGGATTCCTACGAGCAGTACTTC. It codes for CASSASWMAEDSYEQYF.

The chain uses TRBV5-4 and TRBJ2-3; 12 bases match TRBD2. CDR1 SGHNT and CDR2 YYREEE come from the germline V gene (reference sequence). V dropped 4 bases and J dropped 3; count of bases not matched to a gene: 6. This CDR3 is built from 16 residues. CDR3 region: CASSIRLAGETDTQYF. The DNA for the CDR3 is TGTGCCAGCAGCATCCGACTAGCGGGGGAGACAGATACGCAGTATTTT.